These 27 T cell receptor beta chains share one sample of origin, sequenced in a study of T cells after yellow fever vaccination. TCRdb re-called the 5' RACE reads with MiXCR, one entry per CDR3 protein. The profile shows 350,000 to 450,000 distinct CDR3 sequences, approximately 6% of them singletons. Source: PBMCs, taken 5 days after the yellow fever booster vaccination. Receptors originate from a man aged 30 to 39 who received the YFV17D yellow fever vaccine.

This clonotype was counted a few times. The CDR3 loop is CASSQDWGAGVETQYF. DNA of the CDR3: TGTGCCAGCAGCCAAGATTGGGGAGCGGGAGTGGAGACCCAGTACTTC. The chain recombines TRBV3-1 with TRBJ2-5, with TRBD2 matching 8 bases. The CDR3 is 16 residues long. CDR1 is LGHDT, CDR2 YNNKEL, per germline (reference sequence). V trimming: 0 bases; J trimming: 5 bases; junction bases outside the gene matches: 8.

This rearrangement joins TRBV29-1 to TRBJ1-1; tentative D call: TRBD1 (5 bases). From germline, CDR1 is SQVTM and CDR2 ANQGSEA. Trimming stripped 3 bases from V and 0 bases from J, with 23 bases between. There are 18 residues in the CDR3. The CDR3 bases are TGCAGCGTTGATCCCTTCAGGGACCCCCAAACAGTGAACACTGAAGCTTTCTTT. Residues: CSVDPFRDPQTVNTEAFF.

This clonotype came up a few times. This chain joins TRBV6-2 or TRBV6-3 and TRBJ2-3; tentative D call: TRBD2 (5 bases). Trimming stripped 8 bases from V and 3 bases from J, with 15 bases between. Germline V gene sequence: CDR1 MNHEY, CDR2 SVGEGT. The CDR3 contains 14 residues. The CDR3 DNA sequence: TGTGCCAGCGGCCATCGGCTAGCAACAGATACGCAGTATTTT. This encodes CASGHRLATDTQYF.

The chain is built from TRBV6-1 and TRBJ2-7, with a possible D match to TRBD2 (6 bases). Germline CDR1 MNHNS, CDR2 SASEGT. V lost 6 bases and J lost 5, with 17 bases in between. The CDR3 extends over 14 amino acids. The CDR3 nucleotides read TGTGCCAGCAGCTGGCGGGACGGCCTCCACGAGCAGTACTTC. It yields the protein CASSWRDGLHEQYF.

The table lists this clonotype with many counts. The J gene is TRBJ2-2, the V gene TRBV15; weak D call: TRBD2 (6 bases). This CDR3 spans 15 amino acids. V was cut by 0 bases and J by 6 bases, with 11 bases left in between. Per the germline V gene, CDR1 is LNHNV and CDR2 is YYDKDF (reference sequence). In DNA form, the CDR3 reads TGTGCCACCAGCAGAGACCCCCCGGGGGCCGGGGAGCTGTTTTTT. Translation gives CATSRDPPGAGELFF. Based on the CDR3 plus reference TRBV15 and TRBJ2-2, the full variable domain is DAMVIQNPRYQVTQFGKPVTLSCSQTLNHNVMYWYQQKSSQAPKLLFHYYDKDFNNEADTPDNFQSRRPNTSFCFLDIRSPGLGDTAMYLCATSRDPPGAGELFFGEGSRLTVL.

The chain joins TRBV20-1 to TRBJ2-4; D ambiguous. The germline V gene encodes CDR1 DFQATT and CDR2 SNEGSKA (reference sequence). The V end lost 2 bases, the J end lost 7 bases, and 9 bases lay between the germline ends. CDR3 length: 12 residues. The CDR3 DNA follows: TGCAGTGCTAGAACCGTGGGGAACATTCAGTACTTC. Amino acids: CSARTVGNIQYF.

This clonotype has a handful of counts. J is TRBJ1-4 and V is TRBV7-2; D is unclear. Trimming took 1 base from V and 1 from J, leaving 4 bases between them. The CDR3 has 14 residues. Germline loops: CDR1 SGHTA, CDR2 FQGNSA. The CDR3 DNA sequence: TGTGCCAGCAGCTTAGGGCTAACTAATGAAAAACTGTTTTTT. This codes for CASSLGLTNEKLFF.

This clonotype occurred a few times. This chain uses TRBV2 with TRBJ2-2, with 9 bases identical to TRBD1. Looked up from germline, CDR1 is SNHLY and CDR2 is FYNNEI. The CDR3 spans 14 residues. V was clipped by 6 bases and J by 5 bases; unmatched bases: 4. The CDR3 protein is CASRGGQGTGELFF. For the CDR3, the DNA is TGTGCCAGCAGGGGCGGACAGGGGACCGGGGAGCTGTTTTTT.

CDR3 bases: TGCAGCGTTGGGCAGGGCGCCGGGGCCAACGTCCTGACTTTC. Translating it yields CSVGQGAGANVLTF. The rearrangement uses TRBV29-1 and TRBJ2-6; D may be TRBD1 (5 bases). V was trimmed by 4 bases and J by 4 bases, leaving 11 bases between them. Germline V lookup: CDR1 SQVTM, CDR2 ANQGSEA. The CDR3 runs to 14 residues.

This clonotype was recorded a few times. The chain's CDR3 is CAWSVQGYGAYF. CDR3 DNA: TGTGCCTGGAGTGTACAGGGATACGGCGCGTATTTT. The chain couples TRBV30 to TRBJ2-3, with D possibly TRBD1 on 6 matching bases. CDR3 length: 12 amino acids. In germline, CDR1 is GTSNPN, CDR2 SVGIG (reference sequence). V lost 0 bases and J 14 bases, leaving 15 bases between the germline ends.

This clonotype turned up a few times. The chain employs TRBV11-2 and TRBJ1-2; D gene uncertain. V gave up 0 bases and J gave up 2 bases, with 7 bases separating them. The germline V gene has CDR1 SGHAT and CDR2 FQNNGV. There are 14 residues in the CDR3. The CDR3 loop is CASSLDLRNYGYTF. In DNA, the CDR3 is TGTGCCAGCAGCTTAGATTTACGGAACTATGGCTACACCTTC.

This clonotype was observed a few times. The chain carries TRBV29-1 and TRBJ2-7; 8 nucleotides agree with TRBD2. Germline V gene lookup returns CDR1 SQVTM and CDR2 ANQGSEA. V shed 6 bases and J 6 bases; nucleotides not matched to a gene: 10. The CDR3 spans 13 residues. The CDR3 DNA sequence: TGCAGCGTCGCCGGGACTAGGACGGGCGAGCAGTACTTC. Protein product: CSVAGTRTGEQYF.

This clonotype was recorded at least ten times. The chain joins TRBV5-5 to TRBJ2-1, with 12 bases matching TRBD1. The germline V gene encodes CDR1 SGHKS and CDR2 YYEKEE (reference sequence). The CDR3 contains 15 residues. Trimming at V came to 4 bases and at J to 6 bases, leaving 5 bases not matched to a gene. The CDR3 sequence is CASSVRDRGPNEQFF. Written as DNA, the CDR3 is TGTGCCAGCAGCGTCCGGGACAGGGGGCCCAATGAGCAGTTCTTC.

In this sample, this clonotype turned up a few times. The rearrangement uses TRBV20-1 and TRBJ2-3, with D maybe TRBD2 (6 bases). Trimming removed 5 bases from V and 4 bases from J, with 19 bases in between. There are 15 residues in the CDR3. Germline CDR1 and CDR2: DFQATT and SNEGSKA (reference sequence). CDR3 sequence reads: CSAFPGVRKADTQYF. CDR3 bases: TGCAGTGCTTTTCCGGGAGTTAGGAAAGCAGATACGCAGTATTTT.

The V call is TRBV28, the J call TRBJ1-6, with D possibly TRBD1 on 6 matching bases. Trimming shortened V by 11 bases and J by 0 bases, and 20 bases separated the two germline ends. The CDR3 is 17 residues long. The V gene's germline CDR1 is MDHEN and CDR2 SYDVKM. The CDR3 nucleotides are TGTGCCGCGAGTTTGCGGGGGGCCCTCTCCTATAATTCACCCCTCCACTTT. The encoded protein is CAASLRGALSYNSPLHF.

This clonotype was detected ten times or more. This sequence joins TRBV20-1 and TRBJ2-5; no clear D gene. Germline V CDR1 and CDR2: DFQATT, SNEGSKA (reference sequence). This CDR3 is built from 11 residues. The CDR3 coding sequence is TGCAGCGCCGTCGAAACGGGGACCCAGTACTTC. It yields the protein CSAVETGTQYF.

This clonotype was detected a few times. DNA for the CDR3: TGTGCCAGCAGCTTAACCGGGACAGGTAATGAGCAGTTCTTC. Its translation is CASSLTGTGNEQFF. The chain uses TRBV5-6 and TRBJ2-1, with TRBD1 matching 8 bases. This CDR3 region has 14 residues. V trimming: 2 bases; J trimming: 7 bases; junction bases outside the gene matches: 5. Germline V gene data show CDR1 as SGHDT and CDR2 as YYEEEE.

V usage is TRBV6-1 and J usage is TRBJ2-7, with 10 bases lining up with TRBD1. Looked up from germline, CDR1 is MNHNS and CDR2 is SASEGT. J gave up 5 bases and V 0 bases, and 4 bases lay outside the gene matches. This CDR3 has 15 amino acids. The CDR3 DNA follows: TGTGCCAGCAGTGAAGCGGGACAGGGGTTACACGAGCAGTACTTC. Residues: CASSEAGQGLHEQYF.

Notes on this clonotype: A read error is possible here, since a much larger clone lies one base away. J is TRBJ2-1 and V is TRBV29-1, with a weak D call TRBD2 (6 bases). Germline CDR1 reads SQVTM; CDR2 reads ANQGSEA. CDR3 size: 14 residues. The CDR3 nucleotides are TGCAGCGTTGGAACAGCGGGTGGATACAATGAGCAGTCCTTC. Its translation is CSVGTAGGYNEQSF.

This sequence joins TRBV2 and TRBJ2-3; 9 nucleotides match TRBD1. The germline V gene has CDR1 SNHLY and CDR2 FYNNEI. The trim removed 6 bases at V and 2 bases at J, leaving 12 bases unmatched. This CDR3 region has 17 residues. The chain's CDR3 is CASRDGDRAQLTDTQYF. In DNA form, the CDR3 reads TGTGCCAGCAGAGACGGGGACAGGGCACAACTCACAGATACGCAGTATTTT.

The rearrangement joins TRBV18 to TRBJ2-7; 15 nucleotides line up with TRBD2. V shed 3 bases and J 3 bases; nucleotides not matched to a gene: 6. The germline gives CDR1 KGHSH, CDR2 LQKENI. The CDR3 runs to 17 residues. This CDR3 reads CASSPLGLAGGLYEQYF. For the CDR3, the DNA is TGTGCCAGCTCACCGCTGGGACTAGCGGGAGGACTCTACGAGCAGTACTTC.

This clonotype has just a few counts. V is TRBV7-2 and J is TRBJ2-1, with 10 positions matching TRBD2. Trimming at V came to 5 bases and at J to 5 bases, leaving 6 bases not matched to a gene. The length of the CDR3 is 15 residues. The V gene's germline CDR1 is SGHTA and CDR2 FQGNSA. CDR3 coding DNA: TGTGCCAGCAGCGTTACTAGCGGGGCCCACAATGAGCAGTTCTTC. Protein sequence: CASSVTSGAHNEQFF.

This clonotype was found a few times. The V call is TRBV12-3 or TRBV12-4, the J call TRBJ2-1; tentatively, D is TRBD1 (5 bases). The CDR3 has 16 amino acids. Trimming stripped 4 bases from V and 4 bases from J, with 17 bases between. The DNA of the CDR3 is TGTGCCAGCAGTTCCTCCGGGCAGGGTGATTACAATGAGCAGTTCTTC. Translation gives CASSSSGQGDYNEQFF.

In this sample, this clonotype turned up many times. CDR3 nucleotide sequence: TGTGCCAGCAGTCAACTCAACGCAGATACGCAGTATTTT. Translated, it gives CASSQLNADTQYF. This rearrangement joins TRBV7-3 to TRBJ2-3; D remains ambiguous. The CDR3 is made up of 13 amino acids. Germline V gene lookup returns CDR1 SGHTA and CDR2 FQGTGA. Trimming left V 6 bases short and J 4 bases short, with 11 bases between.

A few counts support this clonotype. The chain joins TRBV3-1 to TRBJ2-1, with TRBD2 matching over 10 bases. Trimming took 0 bases from V and 14 from J; bases not matched to a gene: 4. CDR1 is LGHDT and CDR2 is YNNKEL in the germline V gene (reference sequence). CDR3 length: 13 amino acids. Here the CDR3 DNA reads TGTGCCAGCAGCCAAGATCCAACTAGCGGGGAGTTCTTC. Its translation: CASSQDPTSGEFF.

This clonotype was seen many times. The rearrangement links TRBV12-3 or TRBV12-4 to TRBJ2-2; D is possibly TRBD1 (6 bases). The ends were cut back, 5 bases at V and 5 bases at J, with 12 bases in the middle. This CDR3 is built from 14 residues. The CDR3 sequence is CASSTGTQTGELFF. The CDR3 DNA follows: TGTGCCAGCAGTACCGGGACACAGACCGGGGAGCTGTTTTTT.

This clonotype was detected only a few times. The chain is built from TRBV15 and TRBJ2-5, with D tentatively TRBD2 (5 bases). The V and J ends lost 0 bases and 2 bases respectively, with 7 bases between them. The CDR3 consists of 14 residues. Germline CDR1 is LNHNV and CDR2 is YYDKDF (reference sequence). The CDR3 spells CATSRDAGQETQYF. The CDR3 DNA follows: TGTGCCACCAGCAGAGATGCGGGTCAAGAGACCCAGTACTTC.